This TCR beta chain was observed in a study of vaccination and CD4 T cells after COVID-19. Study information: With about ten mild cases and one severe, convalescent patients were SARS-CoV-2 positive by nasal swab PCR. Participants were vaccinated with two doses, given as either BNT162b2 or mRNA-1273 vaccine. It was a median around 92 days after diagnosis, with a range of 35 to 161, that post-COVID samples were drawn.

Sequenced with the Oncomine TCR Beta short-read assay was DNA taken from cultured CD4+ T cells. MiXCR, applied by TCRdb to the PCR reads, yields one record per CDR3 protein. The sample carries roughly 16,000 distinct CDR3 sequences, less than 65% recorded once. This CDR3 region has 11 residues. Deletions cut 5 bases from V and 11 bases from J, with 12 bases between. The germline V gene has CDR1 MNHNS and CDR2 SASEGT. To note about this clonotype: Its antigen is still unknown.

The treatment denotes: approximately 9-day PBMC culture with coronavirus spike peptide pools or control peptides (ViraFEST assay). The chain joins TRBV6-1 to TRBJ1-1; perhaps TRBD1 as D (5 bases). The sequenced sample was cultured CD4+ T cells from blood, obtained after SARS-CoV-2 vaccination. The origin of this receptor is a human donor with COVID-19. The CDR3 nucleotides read TGTGCCAGCAGTACTACGGGGGAGGCTTTCTTT. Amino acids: CASSTTGEAFF.